This T cell receptor beta chain stems from a study of T cell responses to AZD1222 COVID-19 vaccine. Concerning this clone itself: The antigen is undetermined.

V was shortened by 2 bases and J by 3 bases, with 10 bases between the two germline ends. Germline CDR1 and CDR2: MNHEY and SVGAGI. The CDR3 spans 14 residues. Findings and limits, study-wide: Among AZD1222 vaccinees, only 5 or 6 were seropositive at baseline. Only after the peak T cell response were repertoires sampled.

Sequencing was performed with immunoSEQ multiplex PCR; in TCRdb, only in-frame clones are kept and a portion is missing. Of some 140,000 clones in the sample, 80% to 90% were seen once. This chain connects TRBV6-5 to TRBJ1-2; D not resolved. Sequenced here: peripheral blood, sampled 28 days after the second AZD1222 dose. The clonotype was recovered from an adult who received the AZD1222 COVID-19 vaccine. The CDR3 DNA is TGTGCCAGCAGTTACGACCAGCGTTACTATGGCTACACCTTC. The encoded protein is CASSYDQRYYGYTF.